One sample yielded the 31 T cell receptor beta chains listed below, sequenced in a study of T cells after yellow fever vaccination. TCRdb reprocessed the 5' RACE reads via MiXCR and lists one record per CDR3 protein. The data contain approximately 610,000 distinct CDR3 sequences, approximately 16% of them singletons. The source material was PBMCs, sampled about 5 days after the first yellow fever vaccination. The source of these receptors is a young man who received the YFV17D yellow fever vaccine.

This clonotype was counted between two and nine times. This rearrangement joins TRBV12-3 or TRBV12-4 to TRBJ2-7; the match to TRBD1 covers 9 bases. Trimming at V came to 6 bases and at J to 6 bases, leaving 12 bases not matched to a gene. The CDR3 is 15 residues long. As DNA, the CDR3 is TGTGCCAGCAGAAGCCCCGGGACAGGGCCGGGCGAGCAGTACTTC. Amino acids: CASRSPGTGPGEQYF.

This clonotype was detected a few times. The CDR3, as DNA: TGTGCCAGCAGCTGGAGGGTAGCCGGGGAGCTGTTTTTT. Translating it yields CASSWRVAGELFF. The chain is built from TRBV7-2 and TRBJ2-2, with D tentatively TRBD2 (6 bases). This CDR3 is 13 amino acids long. Trimming cost V 4 bases and J 6 bases, with 9 bases left between them. CDR1 is SGHTA and CDR2 is FQGNSA in the germline V gene.

The gene calls are TRBV7-9 and TRBJ1-1; D is perhaps TRBD1 (5 bases). Per germline, CDR1 SEHNR and CDR2 FQNEAQ (reference sequence). CDR3 size: 15 residues. Trimming left V 5 bases short and J 5 bases short, with 18 bases between. CDR3 coding DNA: TGTGCCAGCAGCCCACCGGGGACGAGGAGTACTGAAGCTTTCTTT. Its translation: CASSPPGTRSTEAFF.

This clonotype was counted only a few times. This sequence joins TRBV4-1 and TRBJ2-7; D is unresolved. V lost 0 bases and J lost 3, with 12 bases in between. Germline V CDR1 and CDR2: MGHRA, YSYEKL. The CDR3 spans 15 residues. CDR3 region: CASSQEPGWVYEQYV. The CDR3 nucleotides are TGCGCCAGCAGCCAAGAGCCAGGCTGGGTCTACGAGCAGTACGTC.

This clonotype has a handful of counts. This rearrangement joins TRBV12-3 or TRBV12-4 to TRBJ1-6; D call uncertain. The CDR3 is 11 residues long. V shed 5 bases and J shed 8 bases, with 4 bases lying between them. The CDR3 region is CASSEDSPLHF. The CDR3 coding sequence is TGTGCCAGCAGTGAGGATTCACCCCTCCACTTT.

In its sample, this clonotype was seen many times. The chain couples TRBV6-1 to TRBJ2-7; unclear D gene. The CDR3 spans 13 residues. Trimming took off 0 bases at V and 7 bases at J, with 10 bases between the two ends. The germline V gene has CDR1 MNHNS and CDR2 SASEGT. The CDR3 DNA reads as TGTGCCAGCAGTGAAGCGAGTCCCCCGGAGCAGTACGTC. It specifies CASSEASPPEQYV.

This chain links TRBV6-5 with TRBJ2-1, with D tentatively TRBD2 (7 bases). CDR1 and CDR2 from the germline V gene are MNHEY and SVGAGI. The CDR3 has 14 amino acids. V was shortened by 4 bases and J by 8 bases, with 15 bases between the two germline ends. CDR3 DNA sequence: TGTGCCAGCAGTTTATTCGGGGGGCCATATGAGCAGTTCTTC. It specifies CASSLFGGPYEQFF.

This clonotype was recorded a few times. The rearrangement joins TRBV5-1 to TRBJ2-2, with D unresolved. Trimming stripped 0 bases from V and 4 bases from J, with 4 bases between. CDR1 SGHRS and CDR2 YFSETQ come from the germline V gene. The CDR3 has 13 residues. CDR3 in amino acids: CASSLEPTGELFF. The CDR3 DNA reads TGCGCCAGCAGCTTGGAGCCCACCGGGGAGCTGTTTTTT.

The chain combines TRBV5-5 with TRBJ1-2; 10 bases are shared with TRBD1. CDR3 length: 15 amino acids. Germline V lookup: CDR1 SGHKS, CDR2 YYEKEE (reference sequence). J was trimmed by 5 bases and V by 4 bases; bases with no gene match: 8. DNA for the CDR3: TGTGCCAGCAGCGCGCCGGGACAGGGGTTATATGGCTACACCTTC. Translation: CASSAPGQGLYGYTF.

The chain has TRBV4-2 and TRBJ2-3; the D gene is possibly TRBD2 (5 bases). CDR1 is LGHNA, CDR2 YNFKEQ, per germline. V dropped 2 bases and J dropped 3 bases, with 18 bases sitting between them. The CDR3 is 17 residues long. CDR3 bases: TGTGCCAGCAGCCAATACGGGATGGGAGTCGTTACAGATACGCAGTATTTT. Its translation is CASSQYGMGVVTDTQYF.

This clonotype has a handful of counts. The V and J genes are TRBV4-1 and TRBJ2-3; possibly TRBD2 for D (6 bases). V gave up 3 bases and J gave up 8 bases, with 12 bases separating them. CDR1 is MGHRA and CDR2 is YSYEKL in the germline V gene. CDR3 length: 13 amino acids. The CDR3 coding sequence is TGCGCCAGCAGCCACCCCCGGGACTCTACGCAGTATTTT. Translated, it gives CASSHPRDSTQYF.

Many counts were recorded for this clonotype. The chain couples TRBV7-2 to TRBJ2-2; D perhaps matches TRBD1 (6 bases). This CDR3 contains 15 residues. Germline V lookup: CDR1 SGHTA, CDR2 FQGNSA. Trimming took 2 bases from V and 0 from J, leaving 7 bases between them. The CDR3 is CASSLSGANTGELFF. The CDR3 nucleotides are TGTGCCAGCAGCTTATCAGGGGCGAACACCGGGGAGCTGTTTTTT.

This chain joins TRBV12-3 or TRBV12-4 and TRBJ2-5, with D hard to call. The V gene lost 6 bases and the J gene lost 1 base, with 9 bases spanning the gap. This CDR3 comprises 13 residues. This chain's CDR3 is CASSRRVQETQYF. For the CDR3, the DNA is TGTGCCAGCAGCCGCCGCGTCCAAGAGACCCAGTACTTC.

The genes are TRBV5-1 and TRBJ2-3, with D perhaps matching TRBD1 (5 bases). Germline CDR1 is SGHRS and CDR2 is YFSETQ. V lost 2 bases to trimming and J lost 2 bases, with 9 bases between them. This CDR3 spans 14 amino acids. In nucleotides, the CDR3 is TGCGCCAGCAGCTTACAGGAGATCACAGATACGCAGTATTTT. This gives the protein CASSLQEITDTQYF.

V is TRBV20-1 and J is TRBJ1-4; D might be TRBD1 (6 bases). The germline gives CDR1 DFQATT, CDR2 SNEGSKA (reference sequence). The CDR3 runs 13 residues. Trimming stripped 1 base from V and 7 bases from J, with 10 bases between. CDR3 sequence reads: CSARGTVGEKLFF. CDR3 DNA sequence: TGCAGTGCTAGAGGGACAGTAGGTGAAAAACTGTTTTTT.

This clonotype has a handful of counts. The rearrangement joins TRBV7-3 to TRBJ2-3; 8 bases line up with TRBD1. In germline, CDR1 is SGHTA, CDR2 FQGTGA. V lost 3 bases to trimming and J lost 0 bases; unmatched junction nucleotides: 2. This CDR3 region has 15 residues. CDR3: CASSFTGGSTDTQYF. CDR3 DNA sequence: TGTGCCAGCAGCTTCACAGGGGGTAGCACAGATACGCAGTATTTT.

This chain joins TRBV10-1 and TRBJ2-5; 13 nucleotides agree with TRBD2. The V gene's germline CDR1 is WNHNN and CDR2 SYGVQD (reference sequence). The CDR3 runs to 17 residues. Trimming at V came to 3 bases and at J to 1 base, leaving 5 bases not matched to a gene. The CDR3 is CASSEYTSGGAQETQYF. The CDR3 DNA sequence: TGCGCCAGCAGTGAATATACTAGCGGGGGGGCCCAAGAGACCCAGTACTTC.

This clonotype was seen ten or more times. The DNA of the CDR3 is TGTGCCAGCAGAACGATACAGGGGAGCTCCTACAATGAGCAGTTCTTC. Amino acid sequence: CASRTIQGSSYNEQFF. J is TRBJ2-1 and V is TRBV6-2 or TRBV6-3; 7 nucleotides match TRBD1. This CDR3 is built from 16 residues. With 6 bases clipped from V and 0 bases from J, the junction kept 8 bases outside the gene matches. Germline CDR1 MNHEY, CDR2 SVGEGT.

In nucleotides, the CDR3 is TGTGCCAGCAGCTTGGTCATGGGACGAGAGACCCAGTACTTC. Protein product: CASSLVMGRETQYF. The chain couples TRBV5-8 to TRBJ2-5, with D perhaps matching TRBD1 or TRBD2 (5 bases each). Trimming took off 0 bases at V and 4 bases at J, with 10 bases between the two ends. Germline CDR1 SGHTS, CDR2 YDEGEE. There are 14 residues in the CDR3.

This clonotype was counted only a few times. This chain links TRBV19 with TRBJ1-2; D is possibly TRBD1 (6 bases). The V gene's germline CDR1 is LNHDA and CDR2 SQIVND (reference sequence). The CDR3 has 15 residues. Trimming shortened V by 3 bases and J by 7 bases, and 18 bases separated the two germline ends. CDR3 protein: CASSISQGQIAGYTF. Here the CDR3 DNA reads TGTGCCAGTAGTATCTCCCAGGGGCAAATAGCTGGCTACACCTTC.

V gene TRBV7-2 combines with J gene TRBJ1-5; TRBD1 agrees at 8 bases. The V gene's germline CDR1 is SGHTA and CDR2 FQGNSA. J was trimmed by 4 bases and V by 3 bases; bases with no gene match: 5. This CDR3 comprises 15 residues. The CDR3 sequence is CASSFGQGRNQPQHF. In DNA, the CDR3 is TGTGCCAGCAGCTTTGGACAGGGTCGGAATCAGCCCCAGCATTTT. Full variable domain (outside the CDR3, taken from reference TRBV7-2 and TRBJ1-5): GAGVSQSPSNKVTEKGKDVELRCDPISGHTALYWYRQSLGQGLEFLIYFQGNSAPDKSGLPSDRFSAERTGGSVSTLTIQRTQQEDSAVYLCASSFGQGRNQPQHFGDGTRLSIL.

The V and J genes are TRBV20-1 and TRBJ2-1; the match to TRBD2 covers 7 bases. CDR1 is DFQATT and CDR2 is SNEGSKA in the germline V gene (reference sequence). CDR3 length: 16 amino acids. Trimming removed 5 bases from V and 0 bases from J; junction bases left unmatched: 10. Here the CDR3 reads CSAWNSGLSSYNEQFF. CDR3 sequence (DNA): TGCAGTGCTTGGAATAGCGGGCTTAGCTCCTACAATGAGCAGTTCTTC.

This clonotype turned up a few times. The V gene is TRBV11-1, the J gene TRBJ2-2, with TRBD2 matching 14 bases. V lost 4 bases, J lost 4 bases, and 8 bases stayed unmatched. Germline V CDR1 and CDR2: SGHAT, FQDESV (reference sequence). The CDR3 contains 18 residues. CDR3 sequence: CASSSGLAGAATTGELFF. The CDR3, as DNA: TGTGCCAGCAGCTCGGGACTAGCGGGGGCCGCGACCACCGGGGAGCTGTTTTTT.

This clonotype has only a few counts. This chain connects TRBV30 to TRBJ1-4; maybe TRBD1 (5 bases). CDR1 is GTSNPN, CDR2 SVGIG, per germline (reference sequence). Deletions cut 7 bases from V and 4 bases from J, with 13 bases between. CDR3 length: 13 amino acids. CDR3 residues: CASSPGNNEKLFF. The CDR3 DNA follows: TGTGCCTCCTCTCCAGGGAATAATGAAAAACTGTTTTTT.

V and J are TRBV6-1 and TRBJ2-7; the match to TRBD1 covers 8 bases. The V gene end was trimmed by 6 bases and the J gene end by 4 bases; junction bases not matched to a gene: 14. CDR1 is MNHNS, CDR2 SASEGT, per germline. This CDR3 contains 16 residues. Written as DNA, the CDR3 is TGTGCCAGCAGGACGATGTCGGCAGGGGGCATTTACGAGCAGTACGTC. Its protein is CASRTMSAGGIYEQYV.

The V gene is TRBV11-1, the J gene TRBJ2-7, with 7 bases fitting TRBD1. CDR3 length: 14 amino acids. Per germline, CDR1 SGHAT and CDR2 FQDESV (reference sequence). The trim removed 4 bases at V and 3 bases at J, leaving 6 bases unmatched. CDR3 DNA: TGTGCCAGCAGCTGGACAGGATCCGGCTACGAGCAGTACTTC. Protein sequence: CASSWTGSGYEQYF.

There are a few counts of this clonotype. The gene calls are TRBV11-3 and TRBJ2-1; TRBD1 matches 8 bases. Germline lookup yields CDR1 SGHNT and CDR2 YENEEA. The CDR3 contains 14 residues. J gave up 6 bases and V 5 bases, and 6 bases lay outside the gene matches. CDR3 DNA: TGTGCCAGCAGCCCACAGACAGGGGCCAATGAGCAGTTCTTC. It specifies CASSPQTGANEQFF.

The rearrangement uses TRBV5-1 and TRBJ1-1, with 7 bases that match TRBD1. The CDR3 extends over 16 amino acids. V lost 2 bases and J lost 3; bases outside the gene matches: 10. From germline, CDR1 is SGHRS and CDR2 YFSETQ. The CDR3 here is CASSFGQEPWDTEAFF. CDR3 nucleotide sequence: TGCGCCAGCAGCTTCGGACAGGAACCTTGGGACACTGAAGCTTTCTTT.

This clonotype was seen only a few times. The V call is TRBV11-3, the J call TRBJ2-1; weak D call: TRBD1 (6 bases). Germline CDR1 and CDR2: SGHNT and YENEEA. With 2 bases removed from V and 3 bases from J, the gap between germline ends came to 11 bases. This CDR3 is 15 amino acids long. CDR3 coding DNA: TGTGCCAGCAGCTTACCAGGGGCCCACTACAATGAGCAGTTCTTC. Its translation is CASSLPGAHYNEQFF.

In this sample, this clonotype turned up a few times. The chain is built from TRBV4-1 and TRBJ1-2; maybe TRBD1 (5 bases). The CDR3 spans 17 residues. Trimming left V 0 bases short and J 2 bases short, with 16 bases between. The germline V gene has CDR1 MGHRA and CDR2 YSYEKL. CDR3 protein: CASSQEPGRGRNYGYTF. The CDR3, as DNA: TGCGCCAGCAGCCAAGAGCCCGGGCGGGGGAGGAACTATGGCTACACCTTC.

This clonotype appeared once. V and J are TRBV5-1 and TRBJ2-2, with 9 bases matching TRBD1. Germline CDR1 reads SGHRS; CDR2 reads YFSETQ. Germline trimming cut 4 bases from V and 6 bases from J; bases unmatched to any gene: 7. The CDR3 runs 15 residues. CDR3 region: CASSLTGQGPGELFF. The CDR3 nucleotides read TGCGCCAGCAGCCTCACGGGACAGGGCCCCGGGGAGCTGTTTTTT. Drawing the rest from reference TRBV5-1 and TRBJ2-2, the complete variable domain is KAGVTQTPRYLIKTRGQQVTLSCSPISGHRSVSWYQQTPGQGLQFLFEYFSETQRNKGNFPGRFSGRQFSNSRSEMNVSTLELGDSALYLCASSLTGQGPGELFFGEGSRLTVL.